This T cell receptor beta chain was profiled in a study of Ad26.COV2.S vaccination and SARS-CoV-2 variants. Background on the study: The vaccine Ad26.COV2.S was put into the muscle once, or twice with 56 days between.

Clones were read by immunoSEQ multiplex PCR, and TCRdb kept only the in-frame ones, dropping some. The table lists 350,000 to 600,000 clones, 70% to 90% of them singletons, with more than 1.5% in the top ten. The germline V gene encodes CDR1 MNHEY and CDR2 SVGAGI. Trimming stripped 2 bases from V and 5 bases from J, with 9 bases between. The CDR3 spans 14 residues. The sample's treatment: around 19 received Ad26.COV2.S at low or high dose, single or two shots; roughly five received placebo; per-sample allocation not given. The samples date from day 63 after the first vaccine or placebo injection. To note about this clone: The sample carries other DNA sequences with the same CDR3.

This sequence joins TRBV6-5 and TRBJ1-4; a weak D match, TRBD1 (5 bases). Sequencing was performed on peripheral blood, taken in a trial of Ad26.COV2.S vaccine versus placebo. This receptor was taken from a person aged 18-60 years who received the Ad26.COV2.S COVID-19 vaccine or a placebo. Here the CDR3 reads CASSYDRRNEKLFF. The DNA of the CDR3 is TGTGCCAGCAGTTACGACAGAAGGAATGAAAAACTGTTTTTT.